Below are 8 T cell receptor beta chains sequenced from a single sample in a study of T cell clones after liver transplantation. Here immunoSEQ multiplex PCR was the method, and the copy in TCRdb shows in-frame clones only, minus some. The sample yields about 71,000 clones, 75% to 85% seen once. Sequenced here: CD4+ T cells from blood, sampled 12 months after liver transplant. Source of these receptors: a human patient who received a liver transplant. Some T cells could come from the graft donor.

V usage is TRBV14 and J usage is TRBJ1-3; 9 nucleotides line up with TRBD1. V shed 1 base, J shed 3 bases, and the junction held 7 bases outside the gene matches. The CDR3 has 17 amino acids. Germline V lookup: CDR1 SGHDN, CDR2 FVKESK. This chain's CDR3 is CASSQGGQGSFGNTIYF. DNA of the CDR3: TGTGCCAGCAGCCAAGGGGGACAGGGATCGTTTGGAAACACCATATATTTT.

The chain has TRBV4-2 and TRBJ2-7, with 8 bases identical to TRBD1. Germline V gene lookup returns CDR1 LGHNA and CDR2 YNFKEQ. The CDR3 consists of 16 residues. V was pared by 1 base and J by 4 bases, with 9 bases of the junction left unmatched. The CDR3 DNA reads TGTGCCAGCAGCCAAGCCGGCCGGGACAGGCGGTACGAGCAGTACTTC. It is translated as CASSQAGRDRRYEQYF.

A word on this clone: The same CDR3 can be traced to other DNA sequences in this sample. V and J are TRBV27 and TRBJ1-5; maybe TRBD1 (5 bases). Germline V gives CDR1 MNHEY, CDR2 SMNVEV (reference sequence). V lost 4 bases and J 2 bases, leaving 9 bases between the germline ends. The CDR3 covers 14 residues. The CDR3, as DNA: TGTGCCAGCAGTTCCCGGGGGGGCAATCAGCCCCAGCATTTT. Encoded protein: CASSSRGGNQPQHF.

The chain employs TRBV20-1 and TRBJ1-1; D not resolved. Germline V lookup: CDR1 DFQATT, CDR2 SNEGSKA (reference sequence). V lost 3 bases, J lost 10 bases, and 9 bases lay in between. The CDR3 spans 10 residues. The CDR3 nucleotides read TGCAGTGCTAGGGGCGAGGGAGCTTTCTTT. It specifies CSARGEGAFF.

The chain links TRBV15 to TRBJ1-1, with no clear D. Germline V lookup: CDR1 LNHNV, CDR2 YYDKDF (reference sequence). The CDR3 spans 13 residues. Trimming cost V 0 bases and J 5 bases, with 7 bases left between them. The CDR3 sequence is CATSRDPGTEAFF. CDR3 DNA sequence: TGTGCCACCAGCAGAGATCCGGGGACTGAAGCTTTCTTT.

The chain employs TRBV6-5 and TRBJ1-1, with a tentative D call TRBD1 (6 bases). From germline, CDR1 is MNHEY and CDR2 SVGAGI. V was trimmed by 0 bases and J by 6 bases, leaving 11 bases between them. The CDR3 extends over 14 amino acids. In DNA form, the CDR3 reads TGTGCCAGCAGTTACTCGAAGTCAGGGGCTGAAGCTTTCTTT. This codes for CASSYSKSGAEAFF.

V is TRBV19 and J is TRBJ2-7; 8 nucleotides agree with TRBD1. The length of the CDR3 is 12 residues. The germline gives CDR1 LNHDA, CDR2 SQIVND (reference sequence). The J segment lost 8 bases and the V segment lost 7 bases, leaving 7 bases of the junction unmatched. The CDR3 region has the DNA TGTGCCAGTATGGACAGGGATAGGAAGCAGTACTTC. Translating it yields CASMDRDRKQYF. The complete variable domain, with remaining parts taken from reference TRBV19 and TRBJ2-7, reads DGGITQSPKYLFRKEGQNVTLSCEQNLNHDAMYWYRQDPGQGLRLIYYSQIVNDFQKGDIAEGYSVSREKKESFPLTVTSAQKNPTAFYLCASMDRDRKQYFGPGTRLTVT.

This clone occurred a few times. This sequence joins TRBV6-1 and TRBJ1-5; 7 nucleotides align to TRBD1. The CDR3 loop spans 15 amino acids. After removal of 7 bases from V and 3 bases from J, the junction contained 9 bases not matched to a gene. Germline V lookup: CDR1 MNHNS, CDR2 SASEGT. The CDR3 region is CASTEKGTVNQPQHF. The CDR3 DNA reads TGTGCCAGCACCGAGAAGGGGACAGTCAATCAGCCCCAGCATTTT.